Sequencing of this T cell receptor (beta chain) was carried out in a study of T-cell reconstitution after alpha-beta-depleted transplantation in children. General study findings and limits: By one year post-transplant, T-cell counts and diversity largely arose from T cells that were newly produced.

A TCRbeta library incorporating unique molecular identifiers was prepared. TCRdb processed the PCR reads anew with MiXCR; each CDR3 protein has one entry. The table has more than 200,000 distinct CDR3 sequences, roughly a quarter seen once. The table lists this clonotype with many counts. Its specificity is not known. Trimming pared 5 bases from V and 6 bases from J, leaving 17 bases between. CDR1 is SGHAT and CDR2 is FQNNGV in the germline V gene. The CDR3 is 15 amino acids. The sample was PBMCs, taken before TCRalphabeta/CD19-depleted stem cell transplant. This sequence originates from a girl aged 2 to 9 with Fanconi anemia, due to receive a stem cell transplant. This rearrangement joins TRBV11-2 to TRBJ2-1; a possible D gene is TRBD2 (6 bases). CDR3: CASSPQVAAGNEQFF. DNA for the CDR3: TGTGCCAGCAGCCCCCAGGTAGCGGCAGGCAATGAGCAGTTCTTC.